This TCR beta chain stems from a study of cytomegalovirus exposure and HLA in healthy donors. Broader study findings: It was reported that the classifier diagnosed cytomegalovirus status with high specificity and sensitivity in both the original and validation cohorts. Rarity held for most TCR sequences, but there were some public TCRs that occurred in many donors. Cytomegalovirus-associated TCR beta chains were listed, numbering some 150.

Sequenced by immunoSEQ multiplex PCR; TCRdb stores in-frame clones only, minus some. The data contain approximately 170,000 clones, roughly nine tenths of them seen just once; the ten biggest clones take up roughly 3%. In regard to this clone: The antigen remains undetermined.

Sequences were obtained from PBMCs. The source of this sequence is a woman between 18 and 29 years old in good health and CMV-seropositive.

For the CDR3, the DNA is TGTGCCAGCAGGGGGGACAGGGTGGCCGAGCAGTACTTC. It yields the protein CASRGDRVAEQYF. V gene TRBV2 combines with J gene TRBJ2-7, with 9 nucleotides matching TRBD1. CDR1 and CDR2 from the germline V gene are SNHLY and FYNNEI. V shed 6 bases, J shed 6 bases, and the junction held 6 bases outside the gene matches. The CDR3 contains 13 residues. Filled out from reference TRBV2 and TRBJ2-7, the complete variable domain reads EPEVTQTPSHQVTQMGQEVILRCVPISNHLYFYWYRQILGQKVEFLVSFYNNEISEKSEIFDDQFSVERPDGSNFTLKIRSTKLEDSAMYFCASRGDRVAEQYFGPGTRLTVT.